Listed below are T cell receptor beta chains from one sample, sequenced in a study of regulatory T cells in long-lasting Graves disease. TCRdb redid the calling of the multiplex PCR reads with MiXCR, one entry per CDR3 protein. The data contain about 310,000 distinct CDR3 sequences, approximately 20% of them singletons. The sample in question was peripheral blood mononuclear cells (PBMCs), obtained when the disease was refractory, from a patient treated with antithyroid drugs. The receptors originated from a female donor with Graves disease. Both conserved end residues are part of each CDR3. Fields, in order: D gene, J gene, V gene, clone size, CDR3 DNA, CDR3 protein. The D gene is left open where the match is weak. The size entry is marked missing in some rows and otherwise reads once, few, many or a size class.

d_call: -; j_call: TRBJ2-7; v_call: TRBV6-1; clone_size: -; cdr3_nt: TGTGCCAGCAGTCGGGACTCTTTTTACGGCGAGCAGTACTTC; cdr3_aa: CASSRDSFYGEQYF
d_call: TRBD2; j_call: TRBJ2-1; v_call: TRBV7-9; clone_size: -; cdr3_nt: TGTGCCAGCAGCACCACTAGCGGGGCCTGGGATGAGCAGTTCTTC; cdr3_aa: CASSTTSGAWDEQFF
d_call: TRBD2; j_call: TRBJ2-3; v_call: TRBV28; clone_size: few; cdr3_nt: TGTGCCAGCGCAGGGACTAGCGGGAGCCCTAGCACAGATACGCAGTATTTT; cdr3_aa: CASAGTSGSPSTDTQYF
d_call: TRBD2; j_call: TRBJ2-7; v_call: TRBV19; clone_size: few; cdr3_nt: TGTGCCAGTAAAAGCGGGGGCGAGCAGTACTTC; cdr3_aa: CASKSGGEQYF
d_call: TRBD1; j_call: TRBJ2-2; v_call: TRBV19; clone_size: -; cdr3_nt: TGTGCCAGTAGTCCCCGGACAGGGGAAGCCGGGGAGCTGTTTTTT; cdr3_aa: CASSPRTGEAGELFF
d_call: TRBD2; j_call: TRBJ2-7; v_call: TRBV28; clone_size: many; cdr3_nt: TGTGCCAGCAGTTCCCTTAGCGGGCCAGCCTCCTACGAGCAGTACTTC; cdr3_aa: CASSSLSGPASYEQYF
d_call: -; j_call: TRBJ2-7; v_call: TRBV28; clone_size: many; cdr3_nt: TGTGCCAGCAGCCCAACAGGGTTTCCCTACGAGCAGTACTTC; cdr3_aa: CASSPTGFPYEQYF
d_call: -; j_call: TRBJ1-4; v_call: TRBV2; clone_size: many; cdr3_nt: TGTGCCAGCAGTGGCAGGGTTGGAACTAATGAAAAACTGTTTTTT; cdr3_aa: CASSGRVGTNEKLFF
d_call: -; j_call: TRBJ1-5; v_call: TRBV19; clone_size: -; cdr3_nt: TGTGCCAGTAATATAAAACCCGAGACACCCAATCAGCCCCAGCATTTT; cdr3_aa: CASNIKPETPNQPQHF
d_call: TRBD2; j_call: TRBJ2-7; v_call: TRBV29-1; clone_size: few; cdr3_nt: TGCAGCGTCGAAAGGGCGGGAGATTTCCACGAGCAGTACTTC; cdr3_aa: CSVERAGDFHEQYF
d_call: -; j_call: TRBJ1-1; v_call: TRBV29-1; clone_size: -; cdr3_nt: TGCAGCGTTGGCAGCACGCTGAACACTGAAGCTTTCTTT; cdr3_aa: CSVGSTLNTEAFF
d_call: TRBD1; j_call: TRBJ2-5; v_call: TRBV29-1; clone_size: -; cdr3_nt: TGCAGCGCCGAACAGGGACAGGGAGTGGAGACCCAGTACTTC; cdr3_aa: CSAEQGQGVETQYF
d_call: -; j_call: TRBJ2-1; v_call: TRBV2; clone_size: -; cdr3_nt: TGTGCCAGCAGTGGGGGGCTAGCGCTTTACAATGAGCAGTTCTTC; cdr3_aa: CASSGGLALYNEQFF
d_call: -; j_call: TRBJ1-1; v_call: TRBV5-1; clone_size: -; cdr3_nt: TGCGCCAGCAGCTTGGAGCCAGAGAACACTGAAGCTTTCTTT; cdr3_aa: CASSLEPENTEAFF
d_call: -; j_call: TRBJ2-3; v_call: TRBV3-1; clone_size: -; cdr3_nt: TGTGCCAGCAGCCCGGGAACACACACAGATACGCAGTATTTT; cdr3_aa: CASSPGTHTDTQYF
d_call: -; j_call: TRBJ1-1; v_call: TRBV29-1; clone_size: -; cdr3_nt: TGCAGCGCTGGGTGGGGCGCGTCGAACACTGAAGCTTTCTTT; cdr3_aa: CSAGWGASNTEAFF
d_call: -; j_call: TRBJ2-7; v_call: TRBV20-1; clone_size: few; cdr3_nt: TGCAGTGCTAGAGATCCCGCGGCTCCCTACGAGCAGTACTTC; cdr3_aa: CSARDPAAPYEQYF
d_call: TRBD1; j_call: TRBJ1-2; v_call: TRBV28; clone_size: many; cdr3_nt: TGTGCCAGCAGTTTTAGGACAGGGGCCTATGGCTACACCTTC; cdr3_aa: CASSFRTGAYGYTF
d_call: TRBD2; j_call: TRBJ2-7; v_call: TRBV2; clone_size: many; cdr3_nt: TGTGCCAGCAGTGTGCGACTAGCGGGAGGGCCATACGAGCAGTACTTC; cdr3_aa: CASSVRLAGGPYEQYF
d_call: -; j_call: TRBJ2-7; v_call: TRBV30; clone_size: -; cdr3_nt: TGTGCCTGGAGTCGAGGATACGACGAGCAGTACTTC; cdr3_aa: CAWSRGYDEQYF
d_call: TRBD1; j_call: TRBJ1-6; v_call: TRBV19; clone_size: -; cdr3_nt: TGTGCCAGTAGTCCCCCGGACAGGGGGCGAAATTCACCCCTCCCCTTT; cdr3_aa: CASSPPDRGRNSPLPF
d_call: -; j_call: TRBJ2-7; v_call: TRBV2; clone_size: -; cdr3_nt: TGTGCCAGCAACGGCTACGAGCAGTACTTC; cdr3_aa: CASNGYEQYF
d_call: TRBD2; j_call: TRBJ2-5; v_call: TRBV2; clone_size: many; cdr3_nt: TGTGCCAGCAGTGGGACTAGCGGGAGTGAGACCCAGTACTTC; cdr3_aa: CASSGTSGSETQYF